The 3 T cell receptor beta chains below were found in one sample sequenced in a study of CD8 T cells in ankylosing spondylitis (dated by TCRdb to the late 2010s). The library was made by 5' RACE. Sequencing was performed on an Illumina HiSeq 2500. The public reads were reprocessed in TCRdb via fastp at Q25 and MiXCR, keeping in-frame beta chains. Rows merge per CDR3 protein into single entries with the most common DNA and genes. The sample includes about 140,000 distinct CDR3 sequences, with 7% to 10% observed a single time. The ten most abundant clones make up more than 7% of the sample. Material: synovial fluid, either unsorted or a sorted T cell fraction (not recorded which). The receptors were sampled from a male donor with ankylosing spondylitis.

The chain combines TRBV5-1 with TRBJ1-1, with D unclear. The CDR3 runs to 14 residues. The germline CDR1 and CDR2 sequences are SGHRS and YFSETQ. Trimming took off 0 bases at V and 4 bases at J, with 10 bases between the two ends. The CDR3 nucleotides read TGCGCCAGCAGCTTGGGGGGTTCTGGCACTGAAGCTTTCTTT. This encodes CASSLGGSGTEAFF.

This clonotype was seen repeatedly, ten times or more. J is TRBJ2-7 and V is TRBV20-1; 13 nucleotides agree with TRBD2. The V and J ends lost 6 bases and 0 bases, in that order; junction bases with no gene match: 8. This CDR3 comprises 16 residues. From germline, CDR1 is DFQATT and CDR2 SNEGSKA (reference sequence). CDR3 sequence: CSASGTSGVSSYEQYF. The CDR3 DNA sequence: TGCAGTGCGTCCGGGACTAGCGGGGTCAGCTCCTACGAGCAGTACTTC.

This clonotype occurred a few times. The chain combines TRBV9 with TRBJ2-1; D tentatively fits TRBD1 or TRBD2 (5 bases each). This CDR3 region has 14 residues. CDR1 is SGDLS, CDR2 YYNGEE, per germline. V was clipped by 0 bases and J by 7 bases, with 11 bases between them. CDR3 region: CASSVAPEGNEQFF. CDR3 DNA: TGTGCCAGCAGCGTAGCCCCCGAGGGGAATGAGCAGTTCTTC.